Listed here are 21 T cell receptor beta chains from one sample, sequenced in a study of CD8 T cells in ankylosing spondylitis. Study results and limitations: One TCR beta motif, made up of several highly homologous variants, appeared characteristic of ankylosing spondylitis blood.

Using its own MiXCR run on the 5' RACE reads, TCRdb lists one record per CDR3 protein. The data show 450,000 to 550,000 distinct CDR3 sequences, with under 5.5% seen just once and 3.5% held by the top ten. These receptors lack a known antigen. The sample consisted of blood, either unsorted or a sorted T cell fraction (not recorded which). All receptors derive from a male donor with ankylosing spondylitis.

This clonotype turned up a few times. The chain recombines TRBV5-1 with TRBJ2-5, with 7 bases fitting TRBD1. This CDR3 has 16 amino acids. Unmatched junction bases numbered 7, after V lost 0 bases and J lost 2 bases. Germline loops: CDR1 SGHRS, CDR2 YFSETQ. For the CDR3, the DNA is TGCGCCAGCAGCTTGGATCCGATCAGGGGGCAAGAGACCCAGTACTTC. Translating gives CASSLDPIRGQETQYF.

There are many counts of this clonotype. Here the CDR3 DNA reads TGTGCCAGCAGCTTATCCCCTAGGCTAGCGGACCCCAATGAGCAGTTCTTC. Amino acids: CASSLSPRLADPNEQFF. V is TRBV7-6 and J is TRBJ2-1, with 7 bases that match TRBD2. V was pared by 2 bases and J by 6 bases, with 13 bases of the junction left unmatched. Per germline, CDR1 SGHVS and CDR2 FNYEAQ. The length of the CDR3 is 17 residues.

This clonotype was observed many times. This chain links TRBV15 with TRBJ1-1; D not certain. The CDR3 contains 13 residues. Germline lookup yields CDR1 LNHNV and CDR2 YYDKDF (reference sequence). Between the trimmed V and J ends, which lost 0 bases and 5 bases, there was a span of 7 bases. CDR3 nucleotide sequence: TGTGCCACCAGCAGAGATACGAAAACTGAAGCTTTCTTT. Protein product: CATSRDTKTEAFF.

This clonotype was observed at least ten times. The chain recombines TRBV12-3 or TRBV12-4 with TRBJ1-5; D is perhaps TRBD1 (6 bases). This CDR3 is built from 14 residues. Trimming cost V 3 bases and J 6 bases, with 12 bases left between them. In DNA form, the CDR3 reads TGTGCCAGCAGTTTCTCACAGGGTAGTCAGCCCCAGCATTTT. It specifies CASSFSQGSQPQHF.

This clonotype has at least ten counts. The chain carries TRBV7-4 and TRBJ2-5; D perhaps matches TRBD2 (5 bases). V lost 2 bases and J lost 1, with 14 bases in between. This CDR3 spans 16 amino acids. Germline CDR1 reads SGHVT; CDR2 reads SQSDAQ. The CDR3 region is CASSLSKDSCQETQYF. CDR3 in DNA: TGTGCCAGCAGCTTATCGAAGGACTCGTGCCAAGAGACCCAGTACTTC.

This clonotype has more than one count but fewer than ten. This chain connects TRBV2 to TRBJ2-7; D not certain. The CDR3 extends over 14 amino acids. Germline V CDR1 and CDR2: SNHLY, FYNNEI. The V end lost 8 bases, the J end lost 1 base, and 15 bases lay between the germline ends. CDR3 nucleotide sequence: TGTGCCAGCGGGGAAGGGCACCGTTCCTACGAGCAGTACTTC. Its translation: CASGEGHRSYEQYF.

A few counts support this clonotype. The chain links TRBV7-9 to TRBJ2-3; D is tentatively TRBD1 or TRBD2 (5 bases each). Germline CDR1 SEHNR, CDR2 FQNEAQ (reference sequence). The V end lost 4 bases, the J end lost 2 bases, and 13 bases lay between the germline ends. The CDR3 covers 15 residues. CDR3 sequence reads: CASSWGYGPTDTQYF. CDR3 DNA sequence: TGTGCCAGCAGCTGGGGGTACGGACCCACAGATACGCAGTATTTT. The whole variable domain, remainder taken from reference TRBV7-9 and TRBJ2-3, is DTGVSQNPRHKITKRGQNVTFRCDPISEHNRLYWYRQTLGQGPEFLTYFQNEAQLEKSRLLSDRFSAERPKGSFSTLEIQRTEQGDSAMYLCASSWGYGPTDTQYFGPGTRLTVL.

This clonotype was seen many times. J is TRBJ2-1 and V is TRBV20-1; 7 nucleotides line up with TRBD2. This CDR3 has 17 residues. CDR1 is DFQATT, CDR2 SNEGSKA, per germline (reference sequence). J was trimmed by 3 bases and V by 0 bases; bases with no gene match: 11. CDR3 in amino acids: CSARDFQSGTIYNEQFF. The DNA for the CDR3 is TGCAGTGCTAGAGATTTCCAAAGCGGGACTATCTACAATGAGCAGTTCTTC.

This clonotype was seen ten or more times. V usage is TRBV7-9 and J usage is TRBJ2-5; no clear D gene. Per the germline V gene, CDR1 is SEHNR and CDR2 is FQNEAQ (reference sequence). Trimming stripped 2 bases from V and 4 bases from J, with 17 bases between. The CDR3 is 16 amino acids. The CDR3 is CASSLHPAHSRETQYF. The CDR3 DNA reads as TGTGCCAGCAGCTTACATCCAGCGCACTCTCGAGAGACCCAGTACTTC.

This clonotype was detected ten times or more. This chain joins TRBV29-1 and TRBJ2-7; D is perhaps TRBD2 (7 bases). Germline V gives CDR1 SQVTM, CDR2 ANQGSEA. Deletions cut 0 bases from V and 7 bases from J, with 10 bases between. The CDR3 has 12 residues. The CDR3 region has the DNA TGCAGCGTTGAAGAGAGGGGGGGAGAGCAGTACTTC. Translation gives CSVEERGGEQYF.

This clonotype was observed at least ten times. The chain combines TRBV4-1 with TRBJ1-4, with D unclear. The CDR3 covers 16 residues. CDR1 is MGHRA, CDR2 YSYEKL, per germline. Trimming stripped 4 bases from V and 0 bases from J, with 12 bases between. For the CDR3, the DNA is TGCGCCAGCAGCCCCTGGGCCGTTGCAACTAATGAAAAACTGTTTTTT. It translates to CASSPWAVATNEKLFF.

This clonotype was observed a few times. The genes are TRBV4-3 and TRBJ2-5; 12 nucleotides agree with TRBD2. This CDR3 has 17 amino acids. The trim removed 0 bases at V and 6 bases at J, leaving 8 bases unmatched. Germline lookup yields CDR1 LGHNA and CDR2 YSLEER. The chain's CDR3 is CASSQDLTSGSSKTQYF. In DNA, the CDR3 is TGCGCCAGCAGCCAAGATCTGACTAGCGGGAGTTCAAAGACCCAGTACTTC.

The chain recombines TRBV27 with TRBJ2-7; D unresolved. Per the germline V gene, CDR1 is MNHEY and CDR2 is SMNVEV (reference sequence). Trimming stripped 3 bases from V and 3 bases from J, with 12 bases between. CDR3 size: 14 residues. CDR3 DNA: TGTGCCAGCAGTTTCGGGCAGCGCGGCTACGAGCAGTACTTC. Its translation: CASSFGQRGYEQYF.

The table lists this clonotype with many counts. The CDR3 protein is CATSIGLGDSNQPQHF. The CDR3 DNA follows: TGTGCCACCAGCATCGGCTTGGGCGATAGCAATCAGCCCCAGCATTTT. The chain is built from TRBV15 and TRBJ1-5; no clear D. The CDR3 has 16 amino acids. Trimming cost V 4 bases and J 0 bases, with 13 bases left between them. Germline CDR1 reads LNHNV; CDR2 reads YYDKDF (reference sequence).

This clonotype has ten or more counts. The chain employs TRBV5-1 and TRBJ1-1; the match to TRBD1 covers 9 bases. CDR1 and CDR2 (germline): SGHRS, YFSETQ. The trim removed 2 bases at V and 5 bases at J, leaving 4 bases unmatched. The CDR3 is 14 residues long. The CDR3 DNA is TGCGCCAGCAGCTTAGGACAGGGGAAAACTGAAGCTTTCTTT. Translating it yields CASSLGQGKTEAFF.

In its sample, this clonotype was seen a few times. V and J are TRBV5-4 and TRBJ2-3; 9 nucleotides agree with TRBD2. Germline CDR1 SGHNT, CDR2 YYREEE (reference sequence). V was pared by 2 bases and J by 2 bases, with 6 bases of the junction left unmatched. This CDR3 has 16 residues. CDR3 in DNA: TGTGCCAGCAGCTTACAGCGGGGGGCGGTCACAGATACGCAGTATTTT. It is translated as CASSLQRGAVTDTQYF.

This clonotype was seen more than once but under ten times. The rearrangement uses TRBV11-2 and TRBJ2-1; D perhaps matches TRBD2 (6 bases). This CDR3 spans 14 amino acids. V was cut by 6 bases and J by 8 bases, with 17 bases left in between. CDR1 is SGHAT and CDR2 is FQNNGV in the germline V gene. CDR3 nucleotides: TGTGCCAGCAGAGAAGGGCGGGGTGGGGATGAGCAGTTCTTC. Amino acid sequence: CASREGRGGDEQFF.

In this sample, this clonotype turned up a few times. The V and J genes are TRBV18 and TRBJ2-2; no definite D call. The V end lost 0 bases, the J end lost 4 bases, and 12 bases lay between the germline ends. The CDR3 is 16 amino acids. Germline CDR1 is KGHSH and CDR2 is LQKENI. The CDR3 nucleotides read TGTGCCAGCTCACCACCGCAACAGAGAAGCACCGGGGAGCTGTTTTTT. Translation: CASSPPQQRSTGELFF.

In its sample, this clonotype was seen many times. The J gene is TRBJ2-5, the V gene TRBV29-1; D unclear. The germline gives CDR1 SQVTM, CDR2 ANQGSEA. The CDR3 sequence is 13 residues long. V gave up 6 bases and J gave up 1 base, with 12 bases separating them. CDR3 residues: CSVGPSVQETQYF. The CDR3, as DNA: TGCAGCGTCGGCCCAAGCGTCCAAGAGACCCAGTACTTC.

This clonotype was seen at least ten times. The chain uses TRBV7-9 and TRBJ2-5; either TRBD1 or TRBD2 may fit D (5 bases each). Germline V CDR1 and CDR2: SEHNR, FQNEAQ (reference sequence). Trimming stripped 5 bases from V and 4 bases from J, with 17 bases between. The CDR3 has 15 residues. CDR3 nucleotides: TGTGCCAGCAGCCCCGGGGTTGGGGGTGTAGAGACCCAGTACTTC. Its translation is CASSPGVGGVETQYF.

There are a few counts of this clonotype. The V gene is TRBV18, the J gene TRBJ2-3; a weak D match, TRBD2 (5 bases). V shed 0 bases and J shed 0 bases, with 10 bases lying between them. CDR1 is KGHSH, CDR2 LQKENI, per germline. This CDR3 has 16 amino acids. The CDR3 loop reads CASSPPGGLSTDTQYF. In DNA form, the CDR3 reads TGTGCCAGCTCACCACCGGGCGGACTCAGCACAGATACGCAGTATTTT.